This is a list of T cell receptor beta chains from one sample in a study of blood T cell repertoires in COVID-19. The assay was immunoSEQ multiplex PCR, and TCRdb's table has in-frame clones only and misses some. Among roughly 340,000 clones listed, approximately 90% were seen once. Sequenced: PBMCs or T cells enriched from blood (not recorded which). The receptors stem from a man aged 18 to 30 who had recovered from COVID-19. Each CDR3 is given with its conserved first and last residue. The D gene is left open where the match is weak. Clone size is shown for a subset of rows, as once, few, many or a class of expanded clone.

d_call | j_call | v_call | clone_size | cdr3_aa | cdr3_nt
TRBD1 | TRBJ1-4 | TRBV19 | . | CASSNDRASTNEKLFF | TGTGCCAGTAGTAACGACAGGGCTTCAACTAATGAAAAACTGTTTTTT
. | TRBJ1-1 | TRBV12-3/TRBV12-4 | . | CASRSEGSPEAFF | TGTGCCAGCAGGTCGGAAGGGAGTCCGGAAGCTTTCTTT
TRBD1 | TRBJ2-7 | TRBV6-1 | . | CASSEGALIGTGGHEQYF | TGTGCCAGCAGTGAAGGGGCCCTGATCGGGACAGGGGGCCACGAGCAGTACTTC
. | TRBJ1-1 | TRBV18 | . | CASSPKSQVEAFF | TGTGCCAGCTCACCGAAGTCACAGGTTGAAGCTTTCTTT
TRBD1 | TRBJ2-1 | TRBV12-5 | . | CASGLVLGGLGNEQFF | TGTGCTAGTGGTTTGGTACTAGGGGGCCTGGGCAATGAGCAGTTCTTC
. | TRBJ2-7 | TRBV19 | . | CASSTPGTGIEQYF | TGTGCCAGTAGTACCCCAGGAACAGGGATCGAGCAGTACTTC
. | TRBJ1-3 | TRBV7-9 | . | CASRLAGASGNTIYF | TGTGCCAGCAGACTCGCGGGGGCCTCTGGAAACACCATATATTTT
TRBD1 | TRBJ1-1 | TRBV15 | . | CATSRPGTGALGAFF | TGTGCCACCAGCAGACCGGGGACAGGGGCTTTGGGAGCTTTCTTT
TRBD1 | TRBJ2-7 | TRBV5-6 | . | CASSWQGAYEQYF | TGTGCCAGCAGCTGGCAGGGGGCCTACGAGCAGTACTTC
. | TRBJ2-2 | TRBV4-2 | few | CASSISGVNTGELFF | TGTGCCAGCAGCATATCGGGTGTGAACACCGGGGAGCTGTTTTTT
TRBD1 | TRBJ2-2 | TRBV19 | . | CATHRDRGNTGELFF | TGTGCCACACACCGGGACAGGGGAAACACCGGGGAGCTGTTTTTT
TRBD2 | TRBJ2-3 | TRBV7-2 | . | CASSLVAGGFTDTQYF | TGTGCCAGCAGCTTAGTCGCGGGAGGGTTCACAGATACGCAGTATTTT
TRBD1 | TRBJ1-5 | TRBV11-2 | . | CASSIQGNQPQHF | TGTGCCAGCAGTATACAGGGGAATCAGCCCCAGCATTTT
. | TRBJ2-7 | TRBV28 | . | CASSILEFEQYF | TGTGCCAGCAGCATATTGGAGTTCGAGCAGTACTTC
. | TRBJ1-1 | TRBV3-1/TRBV3-2 | . | CASSRGHMNTEAFF | TGTGCCAGCAGCCGGGGACACATGAACACTGAAGCTTTCTTT
. | TRBJ1-2 | TRBV28 | . | CASTPLGGGYGYTF | TGTGCCAGCACCCCGTTGGGGGGGGGCTATGGCTACACCTTC
TRBD2 | TRBJ2-1 | TRBV2 | . | CASSPGPGGFF | TGTGCCAGCAGTCCAGGACCGGGGGGGTTCTTC
TRBD1 | TRBJ1-6 | TRBV7-9 | . | CASSLPYRQGVHSPLHF | TGTGCCAGCAGCCTCCCCTATCGACAGGGGGTGCATTCACCCCTCCACTTT
TRBD1 | TRBJ1-2 | TRBV9 | . | CASSPGQGLNYGYTF | TGTGCCAGCAGCCCAGGACAGGGCCTTAACTATGGCTACACCTTC
TRBD2 | TRBJ2-3 | TRBV5-1 | . | CASSLGSSGEADTQYF | TGCGCCAGCAGCTTGGGGTCCAGCGGGGAGGCAGATACGCAGTATTTT
TRBD1 | TRBJ1-2 | TRBV7-3 | . | CASSTDGTAPAGYTF | TGTGCCAGCAGCACCGACGGGACAGCCCCAGCTGGCTACACCTTC
TRBD1 | TRBJ2-3 | TRBV5-6 | . | CASSFLDPNRGLTDTQYF | TGTGCCAGCAGCTTTCTCGATCCTAACAGGGGTCTTACAGATACGCAGTATTTT
TRBD1 | TRBJ2-3 | TRBV6-1 | . | CASSDDSPRQGGPDTQYF | TGTGCCAGCAGTGATGACTCCCCTAGACAGGGGGGGCCAGATACGCAGTATTTT
. | TRBJ2-7 | TRBV5-1 | . | CASSLGGREQYF | TGCGCCAGCAGCTTGGGTGGCCGCGAGCAGTACTTC
TRBD1 | TRBJ1-1 | TRBV14 | . | CASSTGQGTEAFF | TGTGCCAGCAGTACGGGACAGGGGACTGAAGCTTTCTTT
TRBD1 | TRBJ2-3 | TRBV9 | . | CASSRGQGTDTQYF | TGTGCCAGCAGCAGGGGACAGGGCACAGATACGCAGTATTTT
. | TRBJ1-6 | TRBV10-1 | . | CASSGRVRNSPLHF | TGCGCCAGCAGTGGTCGGGTCCGAAATTCACCCCTCCACTTT
. | TRBJ1-1 | TRBV4-1 | . | CASSQRRQAPLGAEAFF | TGCGCCAGCAGCCAAAGGCGCCAGGCGCCCTTAGGGGCTGAAGCTTTCTTT
. | TRBJ2-2 | TRBV9 | . | CASSVEAGELFF | TGTGCCAGCAGCGTCGAGGCCGGGGAGCTGTTTTTT
. | TRBJ1-2 | TRBV25-1 | . | CASSEYPGKDGYTF | TGTGCCAGCAGTGAATATCCAGGGAAGGATGGCTACACCTTC
TRBD1 | TRBJ2-2 | TRBV7-3 | once | CASSLTQGNGAGELFF | TGTGCCAGCAGCCTCACACAGGGGAACGGGGCCGGGGAGCTGTTTTTT
. | TRBJ1-1 | TRBV30 | . | CAWSPRGATEAFF | TGTGCCTGGAGTCCTCGGGGGGCGACTGAAGCTTTCTTT
. | TRBJ2-7 | TRBV7-2 | . | CASSLSRGPSHEQYF | TGTGCCAGCAGCTTAAGTCGAGGTCCAAGCCACGAGCAGTACTTC
. | TRBJ1-4 | TRBV27 | . | CASSFQGTRANEKLFF | TGTGCCAGCAGTTTCCAGGGGACGAGGGCTAATGAAAAACTGTTTTTT
TRBD1 | TRBJ2-7 | TRBV5-1 | . | CASSLPGQGYEQYF | TGCGCCAGCAGCTTACCGGGACAGGGCTACGAGCAGTACTTC
. | TRBJ1-1 | TRBV6-5 | . | CASSYSLGRGTEAFF | TGTGCCAGCAGTTACTCCCTAGGGCGGGGCACTGAAGCTTTCTTT
TRBD1 | TRBJ2-5 | TRBV2 | . | CASSSGGRETQYF | TGTGCCAGCAGTTCAGGGGGCCGGGAGACCCAGTACTTC
TRBD1 | TRBJ1-2 | TRBV28 | . | CASSLSSGQGFNYGYTF | TGTGCCAGCAGTTTATCCTCGGGACAGGGATTTAACTATGGCTACACCTTC
. | TRBJ1-2 | TRBV3-1/TRBV3-2 | . | CASSQGRPGQINYGYTF | TGTGCCAGCAGCCAAGGGCGCCCCGGACAGATTAACTATGGCTACACCTTC
TRBD1 | TRBJ1-1 | TRBV27 | . | CASSLGPTGLGQAFF | TGTGCCAGCAGTTTAGGACCGACAGGGCTCGGGCAAGCTTTCTTT
TRBD1 | TRBJ1-2 | TRBV27 | . | CASSPGGYNGYTF | TGTGCCAGCAGCCCAGGGGGGTATAATGGCTACACCTTC
TRBD1 | TRBJ2-6 | TRBV18 | . | CASSPRRTGGSGANVLTF | TGTGCCAGCTCACCCCGAAGGACAGGGGGCTCTGGGGCCAACGTCCTGACTTTC
TRBD1 | TRBJ1-1 | TRBV27 | . | CASSPRTGPNGEAFF | TGTGCCAGCAGTCCTCGGACAGGACCAAACGGTGAAGCTTTCTTT
. | TRBJ1-1 | TRBV27 | . | CASSSPTANTEAFF | TGTGCCAGCAGTTCCCCGACAGCGAACACTGAAGCTTTCTTT
. | TRBJ2-1 | TRBV7-9 | . | CASSLAGQGNNEQFF | TGTGCCAGCAGCCTAGCGGGACAGGGGAACAATGAGCAGTTCTTC
TRBD1 | TRBJ2-1 | TRBV18 | . | CASSPRDRAYNEQFF | TGTGCCAGCTCACCTCGGGACAGGGCCTACAATGAGCAGTTCTTC
. | TRBJ1-1 | TRBV12-3/TRBV12-4 | . | CASSLGGLRAFF | TGTGCCAGCAGTTTGGGGGGGCTACGGGCTTTCTTT
. | TRBJ2-5 | TRBV7-3 | . | CASSSQPDNQGTQYF | TGTGCCAGCAGCTCCCAACCGGACAACCAGGGGACCCAGTACTTC
TRBD2 | TRBJ2-5 | TRBV9 | . | CASSVARGGTQYF | TGTGCCAGCAGCGTAGCCCGGGGGGGGACCCAGTACTTC
. | TRBJ2-7 | TRBV5-1 | . | CASSLQPTSYEQYF | TGCGCCAGCAGCCTCCAACCGACAAGTTACGAGCAGTACTTC
. | TRBJ1-1 | TRBV2 | . | CASRAFTEAFF | TGTGCCAGCAGGGCCTTCACTGAAGCTTTCTTT